This T cell receptor beta chain was recovered during a study of cytomegalovirus exposure and HLA in healthy donors. The primer mix had 60 Vbeta and 13 Jbeta primers. Under the authors' procedure: There were 70 million to 95 million unique TCR beta chains by a later count, and about 11 million of them were shared. Measured with immunoSEQ multiplex PCR; TCRdb has only the in-frame clones, and not every one. The DNA gave D and trimming, while V, J and clone size come from that table. This sample has more than 80,000 clones, with just over 70% found just once. The V segment lost 5 bases and the J segment 2 bases; nucleotides outside the gene matches: 14. Germline V lookup: CDR1 LNHNV, CDR2 YYDKDF (reference sequence). The CDR3 consists of 17 residues.

The receptor's source is a boy between 10 and 17 years old in good health and CMV-seronegative. Sequenced input: PBMCs. This chain uses TRBV15 with TRBJ2-7, with 8 positions matching TRBD1. The CDR3 reads CATSGAGSLTGAYEQYF. The DNA of the CDR3 is TGTGCCACCAGCGGTGCTGGGAGCTTGACAGGGGCCTACGAGCAGTACTTC.